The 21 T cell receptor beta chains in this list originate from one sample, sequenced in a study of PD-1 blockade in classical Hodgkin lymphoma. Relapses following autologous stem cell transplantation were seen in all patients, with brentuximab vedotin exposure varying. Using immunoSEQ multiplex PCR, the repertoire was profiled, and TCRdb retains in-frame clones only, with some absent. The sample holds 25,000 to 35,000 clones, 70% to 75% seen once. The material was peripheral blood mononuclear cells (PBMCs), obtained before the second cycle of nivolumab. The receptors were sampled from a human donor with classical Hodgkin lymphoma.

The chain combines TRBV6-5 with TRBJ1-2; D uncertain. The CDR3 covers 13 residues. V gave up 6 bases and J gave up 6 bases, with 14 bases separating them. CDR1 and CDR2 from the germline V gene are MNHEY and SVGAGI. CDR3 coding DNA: TGTGCCAGCAGCAGAAATCTGGCCGATGGCTACACCTTC. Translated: CASSRNLADGYTF.

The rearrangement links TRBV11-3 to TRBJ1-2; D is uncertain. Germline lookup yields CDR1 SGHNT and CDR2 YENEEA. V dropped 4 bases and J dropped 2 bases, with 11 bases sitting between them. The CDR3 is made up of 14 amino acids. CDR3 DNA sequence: TGTGCCAGCAGCTCCTCCCCTGGGAACTATGGCTACACCTTC. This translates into CASSSSPGNYGYTF.

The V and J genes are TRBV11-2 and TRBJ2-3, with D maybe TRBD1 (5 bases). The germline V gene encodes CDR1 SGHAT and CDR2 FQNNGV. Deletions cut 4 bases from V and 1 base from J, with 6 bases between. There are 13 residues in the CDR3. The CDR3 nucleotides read TGTGCCAGCAGCTACAGGCGCACAGATACGCAGTATTTT. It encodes CASSYRRTDTQYF. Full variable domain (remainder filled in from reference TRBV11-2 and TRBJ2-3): EAGVAQSPRYKIIEKRQSVAFWCNPISGHATLYWYQQILGQGPKLLIQFQNNGVVDDSQLPKDRFSAERLKGVDSTLKIQPAKLEDSAVYLCASSYRRTDTQYFGPGTRLTVL.

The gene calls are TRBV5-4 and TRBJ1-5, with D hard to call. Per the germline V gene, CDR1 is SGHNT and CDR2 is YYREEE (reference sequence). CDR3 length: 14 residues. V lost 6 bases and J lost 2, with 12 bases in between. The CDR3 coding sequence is TGTGCCAGCACCATACGACCAGGCAATCAGCCCCAGCATTTT. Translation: CASTIRPGNQPQHF.

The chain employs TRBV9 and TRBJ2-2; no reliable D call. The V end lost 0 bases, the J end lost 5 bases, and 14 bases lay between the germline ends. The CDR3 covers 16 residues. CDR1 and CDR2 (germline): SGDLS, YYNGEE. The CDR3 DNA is TGTGCCAGCAGCGTAGACACACGAGGTCGGACCGGGGAGCTGTTTTTT. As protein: CASSVDTRGRTGELFF.

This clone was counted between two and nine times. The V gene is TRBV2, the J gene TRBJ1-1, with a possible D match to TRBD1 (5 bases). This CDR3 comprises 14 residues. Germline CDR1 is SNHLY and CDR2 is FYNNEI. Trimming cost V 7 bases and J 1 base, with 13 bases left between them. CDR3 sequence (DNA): TGTGCCAGCATCTGGGGGGGACCGAACACTGAAGCTTTCTTT. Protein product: CASIWGGPNTEAFF.

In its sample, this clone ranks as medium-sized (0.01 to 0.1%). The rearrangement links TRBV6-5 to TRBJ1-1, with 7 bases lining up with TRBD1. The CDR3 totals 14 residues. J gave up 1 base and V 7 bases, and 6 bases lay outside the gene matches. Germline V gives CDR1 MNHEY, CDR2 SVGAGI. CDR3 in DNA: TGTGCCAGCAATCCGACAGGGCCGAACACTGAAGCTTTCTTT. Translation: CASNPTGPNTEAFF.

DNA of the CDR3: TGTGCCAGCAGTTCCACAGGGTCGGAACCCTACGAGCAGTACTTC. Translated, it gives CASSSTGSEPYEQYF. The V gene is TRBV28, the J gene TRBJ2-7, with D possibly matching TRBD1 (6 bases). V lost 4 bases and J lost 2, with 15 bases in between. This CDR3 has 15 residues. The germline CDR1 and CDR2 sequences are MDHEN and SYDVKM.

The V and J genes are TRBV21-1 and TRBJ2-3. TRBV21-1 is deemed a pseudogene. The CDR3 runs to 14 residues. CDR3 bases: TGTGCCAGGCCGGGCGGCTCTAGCACAGATACGCAGTATTTT. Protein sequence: CARPGGSSTDTQYF.

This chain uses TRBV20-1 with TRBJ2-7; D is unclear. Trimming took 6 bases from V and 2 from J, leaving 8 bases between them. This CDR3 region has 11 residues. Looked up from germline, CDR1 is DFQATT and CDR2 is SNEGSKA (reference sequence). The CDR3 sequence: CSAPYTYEQYF. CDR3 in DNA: TGCAGTGCACCCTACACCTACGAGCAGTACTTC.

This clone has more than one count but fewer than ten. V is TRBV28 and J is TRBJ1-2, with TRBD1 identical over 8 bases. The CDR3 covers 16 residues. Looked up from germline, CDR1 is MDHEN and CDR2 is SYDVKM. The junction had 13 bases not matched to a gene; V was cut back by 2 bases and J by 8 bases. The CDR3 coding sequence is TGTGCCAGCAGTTTAACCCTCGCAGGGGGCGAAGAGGGCTACACCTTC. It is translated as CASSLTLAGGEEGYTF.

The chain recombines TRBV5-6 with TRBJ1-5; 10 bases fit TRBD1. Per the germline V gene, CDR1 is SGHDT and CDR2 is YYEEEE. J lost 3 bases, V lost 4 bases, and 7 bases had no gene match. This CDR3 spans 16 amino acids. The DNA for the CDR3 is TGTGCCAGCAGCGCGGGGACAGGGGCTCCCAATCAGCCCCAGCATTTT. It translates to CASSAGTGAPNQPQHF.

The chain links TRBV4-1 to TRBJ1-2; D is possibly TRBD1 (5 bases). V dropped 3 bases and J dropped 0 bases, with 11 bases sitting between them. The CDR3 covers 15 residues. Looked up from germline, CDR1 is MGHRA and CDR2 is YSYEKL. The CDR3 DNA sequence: TGCGCCAGCAGCCAGGGACCCGGGACTAACTATGGCTACACCTTC. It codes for CASSQGPGTNYGYTF.

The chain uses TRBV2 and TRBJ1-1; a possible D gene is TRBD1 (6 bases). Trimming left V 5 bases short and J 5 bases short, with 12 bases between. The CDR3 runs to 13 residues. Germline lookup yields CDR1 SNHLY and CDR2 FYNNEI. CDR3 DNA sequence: TGTGCCAGCAGTATCCAGGGGTGGACTGAAGCTTTCTTT. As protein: CASSIQGWTEAFF. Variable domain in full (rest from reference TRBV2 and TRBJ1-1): EPEVTQTPSHQVTQMGQEVILRCVPISNHLYFYWYRQILGQKVEFLVSFYNNEISEKSEIFDDQFSVERPDGSNFTLKIRSTKLEDSAMYFCASSIQGWTEAFFGQGTRLTVV.

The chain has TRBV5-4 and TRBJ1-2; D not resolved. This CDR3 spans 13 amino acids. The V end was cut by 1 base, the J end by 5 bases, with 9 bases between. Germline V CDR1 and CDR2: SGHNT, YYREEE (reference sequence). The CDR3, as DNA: TGTGCCAGCAGCTTGTCCTATAGTTATGGCTACACCTTC. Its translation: CASSLSYSYGYTF. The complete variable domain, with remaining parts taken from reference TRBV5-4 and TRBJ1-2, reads ETGVTQSPTHLIKTRGQQVTLRCSSQSGHNTVSWYQQALGQGPQFIFQYYREEENGRGNFPPRFSGLQFPNYSSELNVNALELDDSALYLCASSLSYSYGYTFGSGTRLTVV.

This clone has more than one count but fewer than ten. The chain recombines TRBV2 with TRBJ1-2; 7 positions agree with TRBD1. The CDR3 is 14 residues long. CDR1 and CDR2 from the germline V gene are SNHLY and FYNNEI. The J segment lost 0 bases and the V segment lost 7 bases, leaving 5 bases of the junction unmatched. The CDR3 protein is CASIGQDTNYGYTF. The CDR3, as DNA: TGTGCCAGCATCGGACAGGATACTAACTATGGCTACACCTTC.

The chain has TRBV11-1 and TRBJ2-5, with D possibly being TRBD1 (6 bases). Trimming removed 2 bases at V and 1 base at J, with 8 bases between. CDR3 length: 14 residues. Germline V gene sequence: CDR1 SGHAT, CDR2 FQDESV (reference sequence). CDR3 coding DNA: TGTGCCAGCAGCTTAACAGGGACCCAAGAGACCCAGTACTTC. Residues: CASSLTGTQETQYF.

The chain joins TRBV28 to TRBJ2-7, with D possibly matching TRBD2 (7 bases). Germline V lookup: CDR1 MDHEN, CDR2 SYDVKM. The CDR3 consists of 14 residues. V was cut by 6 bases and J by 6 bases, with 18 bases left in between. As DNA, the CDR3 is TGTGCCAGCAGCCGGGGGGCCCCAGGCGGCGAGCAGTACTTC. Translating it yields CASSRGAPGGEQYF.

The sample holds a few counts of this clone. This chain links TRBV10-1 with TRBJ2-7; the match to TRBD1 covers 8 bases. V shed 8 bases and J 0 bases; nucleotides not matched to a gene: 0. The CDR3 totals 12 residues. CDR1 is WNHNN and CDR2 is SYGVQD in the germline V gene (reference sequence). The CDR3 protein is CASGTGSYEQYF. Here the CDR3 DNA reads TGCGCCAGCGGGACAGGCTCCTACGAGCAGTACTTC.

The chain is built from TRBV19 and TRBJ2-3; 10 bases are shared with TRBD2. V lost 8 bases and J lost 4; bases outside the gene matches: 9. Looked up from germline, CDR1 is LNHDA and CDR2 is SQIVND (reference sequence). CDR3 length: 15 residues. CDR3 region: CASASGTSVSDTQYF. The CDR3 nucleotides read TGTGCCAGTGCTTCCGGGACTAGCGTTTCAGATACGCAGTATTTT.

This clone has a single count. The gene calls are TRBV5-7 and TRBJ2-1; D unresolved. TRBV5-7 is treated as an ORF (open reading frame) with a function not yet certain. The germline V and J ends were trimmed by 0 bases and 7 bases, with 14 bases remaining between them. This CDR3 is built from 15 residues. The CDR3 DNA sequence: TGTGCCAGCAGCTTGGACAACCTCGTGGGGAATGAGCAGTTCTTC. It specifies CASSLDNLVGNEQFF.